This passage covers 26 T cell receptor beta chains from one sample sequenced in a study of response to subunit inactivated influenza vaccine. A single record per CDR3 protein comes from TCRdb applying MiXCR to the RT-PCR reads. This table holds about 700,000 distinct CDR3 sequences, around 14% found once. The sequences come from PBMCs from blood, collected 14 to 15 days before vaccination. These receptor sequences come from a man over 45 who received an inactivated influenza vaccine.

This clonotype has more than one count but fewer than ten. This chain uses TRBV4-1 with TRBJ2-3; TRBD1 matches 12 bases. V lost 4 bases and J lost 6; bases outside the gene matches: 8. The CDR3 is 16 residues long. Germline V gene data show CDR1 as MGHRA and CDR2 as YSYEKL. Here the CDR3 DNA reads TGCGCCAGCAGCCGCCGACCGGGACAGGGGGCCGATACGCAGTATTTT. Amino acid sequence: CASSRRPGQGADTQYF.

The chain uses TRBV5-1 and TRBJ2-7; D may be TRBD1 (6 bases). The V and J ends lost 1 base and 7 bases respectively, with 18 bases between them. Germline assignment: CDR1 SGHRS and CDR2 YFSETQ. This CDR3 is 15 amino acids long. CDR3 sequence reads: CASSLPTCGGGEQYF. In DNA, the CDR3 is TGCGCCAGCAGCTTGCCGACCTGTGGGGGCGGGGAGCAGTACTTC. Full variable domain (remainder filled in from reference TRBV5-1 and TRBJ2-7): KAGVTQTPRYLIKTRGQQVTLSCSPISGHRSVSWYQQTPGQGLQFLFEYFSETQRNKGNFPGRFSGRQFSNSRSEMNVSTLELGDSALYLCASSLPTCGGGEQYFGPGTRLTVT.

This clonotype was counted a few times. The chain couples TRBV13 to TRBJ2-7; 9 bases match TRBD2. Germline V gene lookup returns CDR1 PRHDT and CDR2 FYEKMQ (reference sequence). The CDR3 contains 16 residues. After removal of 0 bases from V and 3 bases from J, the junction contained 6 bases not matched to a gene. CDR3 amino acids: CASSLGQVAGVYEQYF. The CDR3 nucleotides read TGTGCCAGCAGCTTAGGCCAAGTAGCGGGAGTCTACGAGCAGTACTTC.

This clonotype was detected many times. The CDR3: CASSLGWNEQFF. The CDR3 DNA is TGTGCCAGCAGTCTCGGATGGAATGAGCAGTTCTTC. This chain joins TRBV12-3 or TRBV12-4 and TRBJ2-1; no firm D call. The CDR3 is made up of 12 amino acids. Trimming shortened V by 5 bases and J by 7 bases, and 9 bases separated the two germline ends.

V gene TRBV7-6 combines with J gene TRBJ2-5; D gene uncertain. Trimming pared 5 bases from V and 3 bases from J, leaving 16 bases between. CDR1 and CDR2 (germline): SGHVS, FNYEAQ. This CDR3 spans 15 amino acids. The CDR3 reads CASSPINAAKETQYF. The CDR3 nucleotides read TGTGCCAGCAGCCCCATCAATGCAGCGAAAGAGACCCAGTACTTC.

This clonotype was seen ten or more times. The gene calls are TRBV12-3 or TRBV12-4 and TRBJ1-5, with D perhaps matching TRBD1 (6 bases). Trimming cost V 5 bases and J 7 bases, with 15 bases left between them. The CDR3 sequence is 14 residues long. The CDR3 is CASSPRGVGQPQHF. The CDR3, as DNA: TGTGCCAGCAGTCCTAGGGGGGTTGGACAGCCCCAGCATTTT.

CDR3 loop: CATSNSGNEQFF. The CDR3 DNA sequence: TGTGCCACCAGTAATAGCGGGAATGAGCAGTTCTTC. The chain employs TRBV24-1 and TRBJ2-1, with 7 bases matching TRBD2. The V gene's germline CDR1 is KGHDR and CDR2 SFDVKD. The CDR3 runs to 12 residues. V was pared by 6 bases and J by 7 bases, with 2 bases of the junction left unmatched.

This clonotype has a count of ten or more. The V and J genes are TRBV5-1 and TRBJ2-1; D is unclear. The CDR3 is 15 amino acids. V dropped 0 bases and J dropped 0 bases, with 7 bases sitting between them. Germline loops: CDR1 SGHRS, CDR2 YFSETQ. This chain's CDR3 is CASSLVRSSYNEQFF. The CDR3 DNA reads as TGCGCCAGCAGCTTGGTGCGAAGCTCCTACAATGAGCAGTTCTTC.

In its sample, this clonotype was seen a few times. The chain uses TRBV20-1 and TRBJ1-2, with 11 bases matching TRBD1. Germline V gene data show CDR1 as DFQATT and CDR2 as SNEGSKA (reference sequence). The CDR3 totals 13 residues. V was pared by 6 bases and J by 5 bases, with 5 bases of the junction left unmatched. In nucleotides, the CDR3 is TGCAGTGCAAGGACAGGGGGCTGGTATGGCTACACCTTC. This encodes CSARTGGWYGYTF.

The chain uses TRBV10-3 and TRBJ2-3, with D tentatively TRBD1 or TRBD2 (6 bases each). From germline, CDR1 is ENHRY and CDR2 SYGVKD. CDR3 length: 14 amino acids. V gave up 2 bases and J gave up 5 bases, with 11 bases separating them. CDR3 residues: CAISERGRIDTQYF. CDR3 coding DNA: TGTGCCATCAGTGAGAGGGGGAGGATAGATACGCAGTATTTT.

The chain recombines TRBV28 with TRBJ1-2; TRBD1 aligns across 7 bases. The CDR3 length is 14 residues. Germline V CDR1 and CDR2: MDHEN, SYDVKM. Trimming cost V 4 bases and J 4 bases; bases outside gene matches: 6. The CDR3 nucleotides are TGTGCCAGCAGTTCCTCCGGGACAGTCTATGGCTACACCTTC. Protein sequence: CASSSSGTVYGYTF.

This sequence joins TRBV7-3 and TRBJ2-3; D uncertain. The CDR3 loop spans 13 amino acids. Germline CDR1 and CDR2: SGHTA and FQGTGA. Trimming shortened V by 6 bases and J by 6 bases, and 13 bases separated the two germline ends. CDR3 coding DNA: TGTGCCAGCAGTACTGTGGTGGTGGATACGCAGTATTTT. This sequence encodes CASSTVVVDTQYF. Together with reference TRBV7-3 and TRBJ2-3, the CDR3 gives the full variable domain: GAGVSQTPSNKVTEKGKYVELRCDPISGHTALYWYRQSLGQGPEFLIYFQGTGAADDSGLPNDRFFAVRPEGSVSTLKIQRTERGDSAVYLCASSTVVVDTQYFGPGTRLTVL.

Only a few counts were recorded for this clonotype. A much larger clone sits a single nucleotide away, making a read error possible. CDR3 sequence (DNA): TGCGCCAGCAGCTTGGATCCAGGGGGCACAACTAATCAAAAACTGTTTTTT. Translation: CASSLDPGGTTNQKLFF. The chain couples TRBV5-1 to TRBJ1-4, with 8 bases that match TRBD1. This CDR3 contains 17 residues. Germline loops: CDR1 SGHRS, CDR2 YFSETQ.

J is TRBJ2-2 and V is TRBV12-3 or TRBV12-4; D is undetermined. CDR3 length: 15 residues. Trimming stripped 0 bases from V and 5 bases from J, with 10 bases between. The CDR3 is CASSLASLLTGELFF. CDR3 bases: TGTGCCAGCAGTTTAGCCTCACTACTTACCGGGGAGCTGTTTTTT.

V is TRBV4-1 and J is TRBJ2-5; 9 bases line up with TRBD1. CDR3 length: 15 amino acids. V trimming: 1 base; J trimming: 5 bases; junction bases outside the gene matches: 5. CDR1 is MGHRA, CDR2 YSYEKL, per germline. DNA of the CDR3: TGCGCCAGCAGCCAAGTTGACAGGGGGTGGGAGACCCAGTACTTC. Amino acid sequence: CASSQVDRGWETQYF.

The V and J genes are TRBV4-1 and TRBJ1-2; TRBD1 is a possible D gene (5 bases). From germline, CDR1 is MGHRA and CDR2 YSYEKL. V gave up 1 base and J gave up 7 bases, with 13 bases separating them. The CDR3 loop spans 14 amino acids. CDR3 region: CASSQAVGVSGYTF. The CDR3 DNA follows: TGCGCCAGCAGCCAAGCAGTAGGGGTCAGTGGCTACACCTTC.

This clonotype showed up just a few times. The V and J genes are TRBV5-1 and TRBJ2-3, with 10 positions matching TRBD2. CDR3 size: 16 residues. The germline gives CDR1 SGHRS, CDR2 YFSETQ. J was trimmed by 2 bases and V by 1 base; bases with no gene match: 4. The CDR3, as DNA: TGCGCCAGCAGCTTGCTAGCGGGGGTTCTCACAGATACGCAGTATTTT. Protein: CASSLLAGVLTDTQYF.

Only a few counts were recorded for this clonotype. This rearrangement joins TRBV4-1 to TRBJ2-7; the match to TRBD1 covers 11 bases. The CDR3 runs to 16 residues. Germline CDR1 and CDR2: MGHRA and YSYEKL. V gave up 1 base and J gave up 3 bases; unmatched junction bases: 5. Here the CDR3 reads CASSQVQGQGDYEQYF. CDR3 DNA sequence: TGCGCCAGCAGCCAAGTTCAGGGACAGGGGGACTACGAGCAGTACTTC.

This clonotype was picked up many times. V is TRBV12-3 or TRBV12-4 and J is TRBJ1-5, with D uncertain. Trimming cost V 3 bases and J 0 bases, with 12 bases left between them. The CDR3 has 16 residues. The CDR3 nucleotides are TGTGCCAGCAGTTTGGGCCGCTACAATAGCAATCAGCCCCAGCATTTT. Residues: CASSLGRYNSNQPQHF.

This clonotype was counted only a few times. The gene calls are TRBV6-2 or TRBV6-3 and TRBJ2-2; D is unresolved. Trimming shortened V by 1 base and J by 0 bases, and 6 bases separated the two germline ends. The CDR3 covers 15 residues. CDR1 MNHEY and CDR2 SVGEGT come from the germline V gene. Here the CDR3 reads CASSYFASNTGELFF. CDR3 nucleotides: TGTGCCAGCAGTTACTTCGCTTCGAACACCGGGGAGCTGTTTTTT.

This clonotype was observed a few times. The rearrangement uses TRBV6-6 and TRBJ2-5; D remains ambiguous. The CDR3 spans 13 residues. Trimming pared 8 bases from V and 5 bases from J, leaving 15 bases between. From germline, CDR1 is MNHNY and CDR2 SVGAGI (reference sequence). DNA for the CDR3: TGTGCCAGCTCCCCCTCTTTCGGGGAGACCCAGTACTTC. Translated: CASSPSFGETQYF.

This clonotype was seen ten or more times. The rearrangement links TRBV3-1 to TRBJ2-6; the D is unclear. Trimming took 1 base from V and 0 from J, leaving 4 bases between them. The CDR3 sequence is 15 residues long. Germline values: CDR1 LGHDT, CDR2 YNNKEL (reference sequence). CDR3 amino acids: CASSQGFSGANVLTF. DNA of the CDR3: TGTGCCAGCAGCCAAGGGTTCTCTGGGGCCAACGTCCTGACTTTC.

This chain joins TRBV6-2 or TRBV6-3 and TRBJ2-1; 7 bases agree with TRBD2. With V trimmed by 3 bases and J by 4 bases, 3 bases remained unmatched. The CDR3 runs to 14 residues. Germline loops: CDR1 MNHEY, CDR2 SVGEGT. CDR3 protein: CASSYPAGYNEQFF. Written as DNA, the CDR3 is TGTGCCAGCAGTTATCCAGCGGGATACAATGAGCAGTTCTTC.

This clonotype has just a few counts. V is TRBV7-2 and J is TRBJ1-1; TRBD1 might be the D (6 bases). Trimming took off 3 bases at V and 1 base at J, with 12 bases between the two ends. This CDR3 contains 15 residues. The germline V gene has CDR1 SGHTA and CDR2 FQGNSA. The CDR3 spells CASSFLDRPNTEAFF. The CDR3 region has the DNA TGTGCCAGCAGCTTTCTTGACAGGCCGAACACTGAAGCTTTCTTT.

The rearrangement joins TRBV29-1 to TRBJ2-7, with D tentatively TRBD2 (5 bases). Germline CDR1 reads SQVTM; CDR2 reads ANQGSEA. The CDR3 has 11 residues. The V end lost 6 bases, the J end lost 6 bases, and 12 bases lay between the germline ends. The CDR3 sequence: CSVKVTSEQYF. The DNA of the CDR3 is TGCAGCGTGAAAGTCACTAGCGAGCAGTACTTC.

The table lists this clonotype with a few counts. The chain is built from TRBV11-2 and TRBJ1-1, with D possibly TRBD1 on 6 matching bases. Trimming shortened V by 5 bases and J by 6 bases, and 13 bases separated the two germline ends. This CDR3 is 13 amino acids long. Per the germline V gene, CDR1 is SGHAT and CDR2 is FQNNGV. The CDR3 reads CASSEQGYSEAFF. CDR3 DNA: TGTGCCAGCAGCGAACAGGGCTACTCTGAAGCTTTCTTT.